The rows below give T cell receptor beta chains drawn from one sample of a study of T cell repertoires in cytomegalovirus infection. TCRdb used MiXCR to reprocess the reads, holding one entry per CDR3 protein. The sample records fewer than 300,000 distinct CDR3 sequences, roughly 24% being singletons. Sequencing was done on a sample of PBMCs. These receptors came from a human donor in good health (CMV status not recorded). Some clones in this sample may be carry-over from other donors' samples. Each CDR3 is given with its conserved first and last residue. D genes are given only for firm matches. Clone size is not always given. Where it is, it says once, few, many or a class for expanded clones.

>.|once|TRBV29-1|TRBJ2-1
CSVTGGLYNEQFF
TGCAGCGTTACCGGGGGGCTATACAATGAGCAGTTCTTC
>TRBD1|.|TRBV19|TRBJ1-1
CATKPGTGYTEAFF
TGTGCCACCAAGCCCGGGACAGGGTATACTGAAGCTTTCTTT
>TRBD1|.|TRBV7-8|TRBJ2-5
CASSLGSQGARETQYF
TGTGCCAGCAGCTTAGGATCACAGGGGGCGCGGGAGACCCAGTACTTC
>.|.|TRBV7-2|TRBJ1-2
CASSLTRDYTF
TGTGCCAGCAGCCTGACGCGGGACTACACCTTC
>.|.|TRBV27|TRBJ1-6
CASSLFGGSSYNSPLHF
TGTGCCAGCAGTTTATTTGGGGGAAGCTCCTATAATTCACCCCTCCACTTT
>TRBD2|.|TRBV6-6|TRBJ2-1
CASSSSGGRYSYNEQFF
TGTGCCAGCAGTTCCAGCGGGGGGCGGTACTCCTACAATGAGCAGTTCTTC
>.|.|TRBV10-1|TRBJ2-1
CASSGGGLQQFF
TGCGCCAGCAGTGGAGGGGGGCTGCAGCAGTTCTTC
>TRBD1|many|TRBV7-2|TRBJ2-6
CASRVQGFGANVLTF
TGTGCCAGCAGGGTACAGGGGTTTGGGGCCAACGTCCTGACTTTC
>.|few|TRBV28|TRBJ1-1
CASSRGQTGTEAFF
TGTGCCAGCAGCCGGGGACAAACAGGGACTGAAGCTTTCTTT
>TRBD2|many|TRBV7-2|TRBJ2-1
CASSSRTSSPSAEQFF
TGTGCCAGCAGCTCACGGACTAGCAGCCCCTCCGCTGAGCAGTTCTTC
>.|.|TRBV4-1|TRBJ1-1
CASSQGGDPRKAFF
TGCGCCAGCAGCCAAGGGGGGGACCCTCGGAAAGCTTTCTTT
>TRBD2|many|TRBV7-8|TRBJ2-7
CASSPPLAGDNEQYF
TGTGCCAGCAGCCCACCTCTCGCGGGAGATAACGAGCAGTACTTC
>.|.|TRBV6-2/TRBV6-3|TRBJ2-3
CASSFSTLTDTQYF
TGTGCCAGCAGCTTTTCCACTCTCACAGATACGCAGTATTTT
>.|few|TRBV27|TRBJ1-2
CASGGGAGYTF
TGTGCCTCGGGAGGGGGGGCTGGCTACACCTTC
>.|once|TRBV4-3|TRBJ1-5
CASSQEWGQPQHF
TGCGCCAGCAGCCAAGAGTGGGGTCAGCCCCAGCATTTT
>.|few|TRBV28|TRBJ2-7
CASSINLQYEQYF
TGTGCCAGCAGTATCAACCTACAGTACGAGCAGTACTTC
>.|.|TRBV20-1|TRBJ1-5
CSILLNTYSNQPQHF
TGCAGTATTCTGTTGAACACCTATAGCAATCAGCCCCAGCATTTT
>TRBD1|few|TRBV2|TRBJ1-5
CASSDTGQSNQPQHF
TGTGCCAGCAGTGATACGGGACAGAGCAATCAGCCCCAGCATTTT
>TRBD2|many|TRBV12-3/TRBV12-4|TRBJ2-7
CASTQRAGRSSYEQYF
TGTGCCAGCACCCAGCGAGCGGGGAGGAGCTCCTACGAGCAGTACTTC
>TRBD1|.|TRBV23-1|TRBJ2-6
CASKPTGCSGANVLTF
TGCGCCAGCAAGCCGACAGGGTGCTCTGGGGCCAACGTCCTGACTTTC
>.|few|TRBV11-2|TRBJ2-3
CASSLDLQFTDTQYF
TGTGCCAGCAGCTTAGATTTACAGTTCACAGATACGCAGTATTTT
>.|.|TRBV4-3|TRBJ2-2
CASSQFQISGELFF
TGCGCCAGCAGCCAATTCCAAATATCCGGGGAGCTGTTTTTT
>.|few|TRBV20-1|TRBJ2-6
CSANPRPGSSGANVLTF
TGCAGTGCAAACCCCCGGCCAGGGTCCTCTGGGGCCAACGTCCTGACTTTC
>TRBD1|few|TRBV11-3|TRBJ2-1
CASSLSQGAYNEQFF
TGTGCCAGCAGCTTAAGCCAGGGGGCCTACAATGAGCAGTTCTTC
>.|few|TRBV19|TRBJ1-4
CASSAPWGTISSEKLFF
TGTGCCAGTAGCGCCCCATGGGGGACCATAAGCAGTGAAAAACTGTTTTTT
>TRBD2|.|TRBV7-8|TRBJ2-5
CASSPTSGIQIKTQYF
TGTGCCAGCAGCCCAACTAGCGGGATACAAATAAAGACCCAGTACTTC
>TRBD2|few|TRBV11-2|TRBJ2-1
CASSLFQAGGVGYNEQFF
TGTGCCAGCAGCTTATTTCAAGCGGGGGGTGTCGGGTACAATGAGCAGTTCTTC
>.|few|TRBV6-2/TRBV6-3|TRBJ2-7
CASSYTRDYREEQYF
TGTGCCAGCAGTTACACAAGAGATTACAGGGAGGAGCAGTACTTC
>.|few|TRBV7-2|TRBJ1-3
CASSRTDSGNTIYF
TGTGCCAGCAGCCGGACTGACTCTGGAAACACCATATATTTT
>.|.|TRBV2|TRBJ2-1
CASKNFGREVYNEQFF
TGTGCCAGCAAAAATTTCGGCAGGGAAGTGTACAATGAGCAGTTCTTC
>.|.|TRBV29-1|TRBJ1-2
CSERPAGDYGYTF
TGCAGCGAGAGACCTGCAGGGGACTATGGCTACACCTTC
>TRBD1|few|TRBV19|TRBJ1-5
CASSTQGQTVNQPQHF
TGTGCCAGTAGTACCCAGGGACAGACCGTCAATCAGCCCCAGCATTTT
>.|.|TRBV2|TRBJ2-3
CASNEVYGTDTQYF
TGTGCCAGCAATGAGGTCTACGGGACAGATACGCAGTATTTT
>.|.|TRBV2|TRBJ2-3
CASNSGYTDTQYF
TGTGCCAGCAATAGCGGTTACACAGATACGCAGTATTTT
>TRBD1|few|TRBV28|TRBJ2-3
CASSSQGAWTDTQYF
TGTGCCAGCAGTTCACAGGGGGCTTGGACAGATACGCAGTATTTT
>.|many|TRBV7-2|TRBJ2-2
CASRLRGTGELFF
TGTGCCAGCCGTCTTCGGGGGACCGGGGAGCTGTTTTTT
>TRBD1|few|TRBV23-1|TRBJ1-5
CASGPSDKLQGAPPSYSNQPQHF
TGCGCCAGCGGACCATCGGACAAACTACAGGGGGCGCCTCCTTCGTATAGCAATCAGCCCCAGCATTTT
>TRBD1|few|TRBV10-3|TRBJ1-1
CAIRQTGGNTEAFF
TGTGCCATCAGGCAGACAGGGGGCAACACTGAAGCTTTCTTT
>.|few|TRBV28|TRBJ2-7
CASSFGYLSSYEQYF
TGTGCCAGCAGTTTCGGCTACCTGAGCTCCTACGAGCAGTACTTC
>TRBD2|few|TRBV2|TRBJ2-1
CASILAGDSSYNEQFF
TGTGCCAGCATACTAGCGGGTGATAGCTCCTACAATGAGCAGTTCTTC
>TRBD2|once|TRBV29-1|TRBJ2-2
CSVLNREALNTGELFF
TGCAGCGTTCTTAACCGGGAGGCTCTGAACACCGGGGAGCTGTTTTTT
>.|few|TRBV20-1|TRBJ2-1
CSARDLGGFNEQFF
TGCAGTGCTAGAGATCTCGGGGGTTTCAATGAGCAGTTCTTC
>TRBD1|few|TRBV29-1|TRBJ2-2
CSVGTGAGELFF
TGCAGCGTGGGGACAGGGGCCGGGGAGCTGTTTTTT
>TRBD2|many|TRBV7-2|TRBJ2-5
CASSSVPGLAGPPQETQYF
TGTGCCAGCAGCTCCGTCCCGGGACTAGCGGGGCCTCCCCAAGAGACCCAGTACTTC
>.|few|TRBV5-1|TRBJ2-1
CASSFRQEPDEQFF
TGCGCCAGCAGCTTCAGACAGGAGCCGGATGAGCAGTTCTTC
>.|few|TRBV7-6|TRBJ1-4
CASSSSLGVEKLFF
TGTGCCAGCAGCTCTTCGCTGGGTGTTGAAAAACTGTTTTTT
>TRBD2|.|TRBV5-1|TRBJ2-5
CASSNLAGGQETQYF
TGCGCCAGCAGCAATCTAGCGGGAGGGCAAGAGACCCAGTACTTC
>TRBD1|many|TRBV7-2|TRBJ1-6
CASSLVWDSYSPLHF
TGTGCCAGCAGCTTAGTATGGGACAGCTATTCACCCCTCCACTTT
>TRBD1|.|TRBV7-2|TRBJ2-2
CASSLGDRAGELFF
TGTGCCAGCAGCTTAGGGGACAGGGCCGGGGAGCTGTTTTTT
>.|few|TRBV14|TRBJ2-4
CASSQDRTKNIQYF
TGTGCCAGCAGCCAAGATAGGACCAAAAACATTCAGTACTTC
>.|few|TRBV28|TRBJ1-1
CASSLTGSGLNTEAFF
TGTGCCAGCAGTTTAACGGGGTCTGGTTTGAACACTGAAGCTTTCTTT
>.|.|TRBV6-4|TRBJ1-5
CASSDAQPQHF
TGTGCCAGCAGTGACGCGCAGCCCCAGCATTTT
>.|.|TRBV7-4|TRBJ2-7
CASSFIASGQYF
TGTGCCAGCAGCTTCATAGCCTCGGGGCAGTACTTC
>.|many|TRBV7-9|TRBJ2-3
CASSLAGAQGWGRDTQYF
TGTGCCAGCAGCTTAGCGGGGGCACAGGGATGGGGTCGGGATACGCAGTATTTT
>.|many|TRBV7-7|TRBJ2-2
CASSASRGLNTGELFF
TGTGCTAGCAGCGCCTCGAGAGGATTGAACACCGGGGAGCTGTTTTTT
>TRBD2|.|TRBV5-4|TRBJ2-1
CASSSLKGSGSYEQFF
TGTGCCAGCAGCTCCCTAAAGGGTAGCGGGAGCTATGAGCAGTTCTTC
>.|few|TRBV7-3|TRBJ2-2
CASSPSAGELFF
TGTGCCAGCAGTCCCTCGGCCGGGGAGCTGTTTTTT